This T cell receptor beta chain is from a study of shared clonotypes between healthy human individuals. From germline, CDR1 is GTSNPN and CDR2 SVGIG (reference sequence). V shed 0 bases and J shed 7 bases, with 3 bases lying between them. The CDR3 totals 11 residues. Participating donors were healthy, HIV-negative adults free of recent acute infections or vaccinations. The authors split each subset's genomic DNA evenly across several immunoSEQ plates. Method: immunoSEQ multiplex PCR; TCRdb's copy keeps in-frame clones and lacks some. The sample lists about 2 million clones, 85% to 95% seen once, with roughly 0.13% in the top ten. This clone was detected only once. Different DNA sequences within this sample yield the same CDR3.

The sequence derives from a man between 18 and 35 years old in good health. The genes are TRBV30 and TRBJ1-4; no clear D. The sequencing sample was made of naive CD4+ T cells sorted from blood. Sample subset: CD45RA+ positively selected. The CDR3 region is CAWSVLEKLFF. CDR3 bases: TGTGCCTGGAGTGTGCTTGAAAAACTGTTTTTT.